This TCR beta chain was identified in a study of neurological immune-mediated disorders. This clonotype was found many times. Germline CDR1 and CDR2: SEHNR and FQNEAQ (reference sequence). CDR3 length equals 16 residues. Trimming removed 5 bases from V and 3 bases from J, with 19 bases in between. Each CDR3 protein gets one entry after TCRdb re-called the 5' RACE reads with MiXCR. The data contain fewer than 80,000 distinct CDR3 sequences, around 5% of them singletons. The chain employs TRBV7-9 and TRBJ1-2, with no clear D. This TCR was sampled from a woman aged 25 to 45 with multiple sclerosis. The sequencing input was PBMCs. In nucleotides, the CDR3 is TGTGCCAGCAGCCCCAGTAATCTCCGGGCAGACTATGGCTACACCTTC. Its translation is CASSPSNLRADYGYTF.